These 16 T cell receptor beta chains share one sample of origin, sequenced in a study of blood T cell repertoires in COVID-19. The repertoire was sequenced with immunoSEQ multiplex PCR; TCRdb's copy has only in-frame clones and lacks some. This sample yields about 170,000 clones, of which 90% to 95% are seen a single time; 3.5% to 5% belongs to the top ten. Input material: peripheral blood. Receptors originate from a woman aged 45-65 years with acute or convalescent COVID-19.

V and J are TRBV4-1 and TRBJ2-3, with 11 bases aligning to TRBD2. Germline trimming cut 3 bases from V and 5 bases from J; bases unmatched to any gene: 4. The CDR3 is 15 amino acids. Germline loops: CDR1 MGHRA, CDR2 YSYEKL. The DNA for the CDR3 is TGCGCCAGCAGCCAGCCCACTAGCGGGAGAGATACGCAGTATTTT. This translates into CASSQPTSGRDTQYF.

The CDR3 DNA is TGCGCCAGCAGTCAAACTCACAGGGGTGGAAACACCATATATTTT. Its protein is CASSQTHRGGNTIYF. The V call is TRBV23-1, the J call TRBJ1-3; 7 positions match TRBD1. TRBV23-1 has ORF status, its function being uncertain. The V and J ends lost 2 bases and 3 bases, in that order; junction bases with no gene match: 4. The CDR3 sequence is 15 residues long.

J is TRBJ2-1 and V is TRBV30; 10 nucleotides match TRBD2. Germline CDR1 GTSNPN, CDR2 SVGIG (reference sequence). Losses at the gene ends were 2 bases for V and 2 bases for J; bases not matched to a gene: 3. The CDR3 has 15 amino acids. In nucleotides, the CDR3 is TGTGCCTGGAGTTTCGGACTAGCGGCCTACAATGAGCAGTTCTTC. Its protein is CAWSFGLAAYNEQFF.

The chain recombines TRBV27 with TRBJ2-7; possible D gene TRBD1, 6 bases. The CDR3 has 17 amino acids. Trimming removed 1 base from V and 3 bases from J, with 19 bases in between. CDR1 is MNHEY and CDR2 is SMNVEV in the germline V gene (reference sequence). The CDR3 region is CASSLWGQEGPSYEQYF. The DNA of the CDR3 is TGTGCCAGCAGTTTATGGGGGCAGGAAGGCCCTAGCTACGAGCAGTACTTC.

This clone turned up a few times. The rearrangement uses TRBV7-8 and TRBJ2-2; the D gene is possibly TRBD2 (6 bases). The CDR3 is made up of 15 amino acids. Deletions cut 2 bases from V and 5 bases from J, with 12 bases between. The germline gives CDR1 SGHVS, CDR2 FQNEAQ. CDR3 in amino acids: CASSLYQRVTGELFF. Here the CDR3 DNA reads TGTGCCAGCAGCTTATACCAGCGGGTAACCGGGGAGCTGTTTTTT. Based on the CDR3 plus reference TRBV7-8 and TRBJ2-2, the full variable domain is GAGVSQSPRYKVAKRGQDVALRCDPISGHVSLFWYQQALGQGPEFLTYFQNEAQLDKSGLPSDRFFAERPEGSVSTLKIQRTQQEDSAVYLCASSLYQRVTGELFFGEGSRLTVL.

This chain uses TRBV30 with TRBJ2-7; D is perhaps TRBD1 (6 bases). The CDR3 runs to 12 residues. The V end was cut by 2 bases, the J end by 2 bases, with 7 bases between. In germline, CDR1 is GTSNPN, CDR2 SVGIG (reference sequence). In DNA, the CDR3 is TGTGCCTGGAGTCAGGGGCCCTACGAGCAGTACTTC. This translates into CAWSQGPYEQYF.

V usage is TRBV12-3 or TRBV12-4 and J usage is TRBJ1-5; possibly TRBD1 for D (6 bases). The CDR3 spans 13 residues. V was shortened by 5 bases and J by 5 bases, with 10 bases between the two germline ends. The CDR3 coding sequence is TGTGCCAGCAGTACAGGGTGGGATCAGCCCCAGCATTTT. Amino acid sequence: CASSTGWDQPQHF.

Judged by abundance, this clone is medium-sized. The J gene is TRBJ2-2, the V gene TRBV27, with 10 positions matching TRBD1. CDR1 MNHEY and CDR2 SMNVEV come from the germline V gene (reference sequence). Losses at the gene ends were 6 bases for V and 5 bases for J; bases not matched to a gene: 9. This CDR3 spans 16 amino acids. CDR3 protein: CASSPLDRGRTGELFF. For the CDR3, the DNA is TGTGCCAGCAGCCCTTTAGACAGGGGGCGGACCGGGGAGCTGTTTTTT.

CDR3 region: CASSHPGEGEQFF. The CDR3 bases are TGTGCCAGCAGCCACCCCGGGGAAGGTGAGCAGTTCTTC. The V gene is TRBV7-2, the J gene TRBJ2-1, with D tentatively TRBD2 (5 bases). Deletions cut 5 bases from V and 9 bases from J, with 14 bases between. Germline assignment: CDR1 SGHTA and CDR2 FQGNSA. This CDR3 contains 13 residues.

The chain joins TRBV4-3 to TRBJ2-2, with 14 bases aligning to TRBD2. CDR3 length: 16 amino acids. The V gene's germline CDR1 is LGHNA and CDR2 YSLEER. Trimming cost V 4 bases and J 8 bases; bases outside gene matches: 6. The chain's CDR3 is CASSLTGLAGDGELFF. The CDR3 DNA reads TGCGCCAGCAGCCTGACGGGACTAGCGGGAGATGGGGAGCTGTTTTTT.

The chain has TRBV7-2 and TRBJ1-5, with unresolved D. This CDR3 is 14 amino acids long. Germline CDR1 SGHTA, CDR2 FQGNSA. The V end was cut by 2 bases, the J end by 0 bases, with 5 bases between. The CDR3 loop reads CASSLINSNQPQHF. The CDR3 region has the DNA TGTGCCAGCAGCTTAATAAATAGCAATCAGCCCCAGCATTTT.

The chain carries TRBV2 and TRBJ2-1; 14 bases are a match to TRBD2. Germline V gene sequence: CDR1 SNHLY, CDR2 FYNNEI. After removal of 4 bases from V and 15 bases from J, the junction contained 5 bases not matched to a gene. The CDR3 length is 13 residues. CDR3: CASSGGLAGAGFF. Here the CDR3 DNA reads TGTGCCAGCAGTGGGGGACTAGCGGGGGCGGGGTTCTTC.

V is TRBV27 and J is TRBJ2-7; 10 positions agree with TRBD1. Germline CDR1 reads MNHEY; CDR2 reads SMNVEV (reference sequence). The CDR3 extends over 17 amino acids. V lost 6 bases to trimming and J lost 0 bases; unmatched junction nucleotides: 11. The CDR3 DNA reads as TGTGCCAGCAGCCCGACAGGGGGCCGTCCAATCTCCTACGAGCAGTACTTC. Encoded protein: CASSPTGGRPISYEQYF.

The chain recombines TRBV19 with TRBJ2-3, with 7 bases lining up with TRBD1. The CDR3 has 15 amino acids. Germline CDR1 reads LNHDA; CDR2 reads SQIVND (reference sequence). The trim removed 7 bases at V and 2 bases at J, leaving 9 bases unmatched. The CDR3 loop is CASTSGTEITDTQYF. In DNA, the CDR3 is TGTGCCAGTACTTCCGGGACAGAAATCACAGATACGCAGTATTTT.

This chain joins TRBV18 and TRBJ1-6; 7 positions agree with TRBD1. Germline CDR1 and CDR2: KGHSH and LQKENI. Trimming removed 1 base from V and 9 bases from J; junction bases left unmatched: 3. The CDR3 extends over 14 amino acids. Here the CDR3 reads CASSPRQGVSPLHF. The CDR3 DNA reads TGTGCCAGCTCACCACGCCAGGGGGTTTCACCCCTCCACTTT.

This chain connects TRBV28 to TRBJ2-7; 8 bases are a match to TRBD1. This CDR3 is 15 amino acids long. J gave up 2 bases and V 2 bases, and 5 bases lay outside the gene matches. Germline CDR1 MDHEN, CDR2 SYDVKM. CDR3 DNA sequence: TGTGCCAGCAGTTTAACGGGACAGGTAACCTACGAGCAGTACTTC. This codes for CASSLTGQVTYEQYF.